The 5 T cell receptor beta chains below come from one sample, sequenced in a study of blood T cell repertoires in COVID-19 (dated by TCRdb to the early 2020s). Preparation of the library involved the immunoSEQ multiplex PCR assay. As stored in TCRdb, this immuneACCESS dataset retains in-frame rearrangements with V and J assigned. A fraction of the clones does not appear; measured against another copy, unresolved V genes explain less than half of the discrepancy, and the remainder lacks a known reason. The sample yields about 130,000 clones; nearly 85% were counted once. The ten largest account for roughly 45% of the sample. Sequenced: peripheral blood. These receptor sequences come from a human donor in a cohort sampled during active COVID-19.

The CDR3 region is CASSSLAGGPDTQYF. The DNA of the CDR3 is TGTGCCAGCAGTTCACTAGCGGGAGGGCCAGATACGCAGTATTTT. The V gene is TRBV6-2 or TRBV6-3, the J gene TRBJ2-3, with TRBD2 matching over 13 bases. Germline assignment: CDR1 MNHEY and CDR2 SVGEGT. The CDR3 is made up of 15 amino acids. V lost 4 bases to trimming and J lost 4 bases; unmatched junction nucleotides: 2.

V gene TRBV4-1 combines with J gene TRBJ2-1; 8 bases align to TRBD1. The CDR3 covers 17 residues. CDR1 is MGHRA and CDR2 is YSYEKL in the germline V gene. J was trimmed by 7 bases and V by 2 bases; bases with no gene match: 13. CDR3 in amino acids: CASSQPTGGVSRNEQFF. As DNA, the CDR3 is TGCGCCAGCAGCCAACCTACAGGGGGAGTATCGCGTAATGAGCAGTTCTTC.

CDR3 DNA: TGCAGCGTTGAGAAGGCAGGGGGAGAGACCCAGTACTTC. Its protein product is CSVEKAGGETQYF. The V call is TRBV29-1, the J call TRBJ2-5, with 7 bases lining up with TRBD1. Germline lookup yields CDR1 SQVTM and CDR2 ANQGSEA. V shed 3 bases and J 4 bases; nucleotides not matched to a gene: 5. The CDR3 is 13 residues long.

V gene TRBV5-1 combines with J gene TRBJ1-1; D perhaps matches TRBD1 (6 bases). V was pared by 3 bases and J by 3 bases, with 15 bases between. The CDR3 contains 15 residues. CDR1 is SGHRS, CDR2 YFSETQ, per germline. The DNA of the CDR3 is TGCGCCAGCAGCTCCCGGACTGGGGGCGACACTGAAGCTTTCTTT. It translates to CASSSRTGGDTEAFF.

The chain recombines TRBV24-1 with TRBJ2-5; D is perhaps TRBD2 (5 bases). The V and J ends lost 4 bases and 5 bases respectively, with 13 bases between them. CDR1 is KGHDR and CDR2 is SFDVKD in the germline V gene. The CDR3 extends over 14 amino acids. CDR3 loop: CATSEGVGGETQYF. CDR3 in DNA: TGTGCCACCAGTGAGGGCGTGGGCGGGGAGACCCAGTACTTC.